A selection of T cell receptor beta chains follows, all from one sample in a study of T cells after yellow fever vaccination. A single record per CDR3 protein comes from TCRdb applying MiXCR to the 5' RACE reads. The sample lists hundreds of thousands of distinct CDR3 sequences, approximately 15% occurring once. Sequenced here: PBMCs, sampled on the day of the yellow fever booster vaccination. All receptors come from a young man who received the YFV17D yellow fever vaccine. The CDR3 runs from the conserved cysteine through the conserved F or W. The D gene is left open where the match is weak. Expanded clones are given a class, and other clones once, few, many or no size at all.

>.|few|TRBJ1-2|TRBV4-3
TGCGCCAGCAGCCAAGAGACCAGGGGCAGCTACACCTTC
CASSQETRGSYTF
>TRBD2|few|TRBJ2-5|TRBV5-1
TGCGCCAGCAGCTCTAGCGGGGTCCTCCAAGAGACCCAGTACTTC
CASSSSGVLQETQYF
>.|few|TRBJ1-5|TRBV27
TGTGCCAGCAGTTTAAAGGGCGCGTTGTGGCCCCAGCATTTT
CASSLKGALWPQHF
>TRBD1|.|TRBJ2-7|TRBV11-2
TGTGCCAGCAGCTTAGTATCGGACAGGAACGAGCAGTACTTC
CASSLVSDRNEQYF
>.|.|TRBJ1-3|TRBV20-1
TGCAGTGCTAGAGAAATTGGCAGGGCTGGAAACACCATATATTTT
CSAREIGRAGNTIYF
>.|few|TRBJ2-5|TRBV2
TGTGCCAGCAGTGTAAGCGGCCAAGAGACCCAGTACTTC
CASSVSGQETQYF
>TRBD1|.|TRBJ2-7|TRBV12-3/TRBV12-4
TGTGCCAGCAGTTCCTCCGGGACAGGGTCCTACGAGCAGTACTTC
CASSSSGTGSYEQYF
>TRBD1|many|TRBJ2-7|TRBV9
TGTGCCAGCAGCGTAGACCGGGGACAGGGACACGAGCAGTACTTC
CASSVDRGQGHEQYF
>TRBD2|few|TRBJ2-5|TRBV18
TGTGCCAGCTCACCACTCGGACTAGCGGGAGATGGCGAGACCCAGTACTTC
CASSPLGLAGDGETQYF
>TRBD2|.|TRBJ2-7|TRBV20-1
TGCAGTGCTCCTCGGCGGGAGGGGTACGAGCAGTACTTC
CSAPRREGYEQYF
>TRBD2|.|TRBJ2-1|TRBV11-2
TGTGCCAGCAGAGTATGGCGGGCTAGCGGGACGACCTACAATGGGCAGTTCTTC
CASRVWRASGTTYNGQFF
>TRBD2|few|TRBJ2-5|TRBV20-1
TGCAGTGGGGGACGGGGGGGAGAGACCCAGTACTTC
CSGGRGGETQYF
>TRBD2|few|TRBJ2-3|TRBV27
TGTGCCAGCAGTCTAGCGGGAGTGGGCGCAGATACGCAGTATTTT
CASSLAGVGADTQYF
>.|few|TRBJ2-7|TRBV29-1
TGCAGCGTTAACAGGGACTCCTACGAGCAGTACTTC
CSVNRDSYEQYF
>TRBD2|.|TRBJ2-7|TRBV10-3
TGTGCCACCCGGGGGGTGGGAGACCACGAGCAGTACTTC
CATRGVGDHEQYF
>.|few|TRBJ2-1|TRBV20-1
TGCAGTGCTAGAGATCGTACTGAGCAGTTCTTC
CSARDRTEQFF
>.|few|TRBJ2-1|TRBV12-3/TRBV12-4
TGTGCCAGCAACATGGGGGGCCATGAGCAGTTCTTC
CASNMGGHEQFF
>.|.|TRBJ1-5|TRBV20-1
TGCAGTGCTAGTGGGCCGGAGTACAATCAGCCCCAGCATTTT
CSASGPEYNQPQHF
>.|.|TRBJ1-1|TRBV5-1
TGCGCCAGCAGCCTCGGACGTGGTGAAGCTTTCTTT
CASSLGRGEAFF
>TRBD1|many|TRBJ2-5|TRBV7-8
TGTGCCAGCAGCGGGACAGGGAAAGAGACCCAGTACTTC
CASSGTGKETQYF
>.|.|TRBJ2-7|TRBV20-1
TGCAGTGCTAGAGACATTAGGACAGAGTACGAGCAGTACTTC
CSARDIRTEYEQYF
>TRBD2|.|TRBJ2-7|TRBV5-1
TGCGCCAGCACCTCTTGGCGGGAGGGCCGGTACGAGCAGTACTTC
CASTSWREGRYEQYF
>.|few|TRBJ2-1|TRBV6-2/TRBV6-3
TGTGCCAGCGGAGGACTATTTGGGGTTGAGCAGTTCTTC
CASGGLFGVEQFF
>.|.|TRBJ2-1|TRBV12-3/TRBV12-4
TGTGCCAGCAGGGCAACGGGGGGGACAGGGCTACATGAGCAGTTCTTC
CASRATGGTGLHEQFF
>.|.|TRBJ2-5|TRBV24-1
TGTGCCACCAGTGATGGACAGACACAAGAGACCCAGTACTTC
CATSDGQTQETQYF
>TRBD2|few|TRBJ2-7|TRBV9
TGTGCCAGCAGCGTAGGATTGTCTAGCGGAAACTACGAGCAGTACTTC
CASSVGLSSGNYEQYF
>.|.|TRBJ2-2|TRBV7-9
TGTGCCGTGGCCCCCGGGGAGCTGTTTTTT
CAVAPGELFF
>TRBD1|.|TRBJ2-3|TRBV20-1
TGCAGTGTACCGGACAGGGTGAGAACAGATACGCAGTATTTT
CSVPDRVRTDTQYF
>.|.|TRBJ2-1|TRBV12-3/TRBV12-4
TGTGCCAGCAGTAAACAGGGTAGAGCCGGGGAGCAGTTCTTC
CASSKQGRAGEQFF
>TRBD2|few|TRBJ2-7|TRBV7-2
TGTGCCAGCAGCCCCACTAGCGGGAGGCTCGGCGAGCAGTACTTC
CASSPTSGRLGEQYF
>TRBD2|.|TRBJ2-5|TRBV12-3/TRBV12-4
TGTGCCAGCAGTTTTCAGACAGAGCGGGAGAGGGAAGCCGAAGAGACCCAGTACTTC
CASSFQTEREREAEETQYF
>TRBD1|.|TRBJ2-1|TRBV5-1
TGCGCCAGCTATAATTCGGGCGGGACAGGGGGCACAAATGAGCAGTTCTTC
CASYNSGGTGGTNEQFF
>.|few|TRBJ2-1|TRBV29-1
TGCAGCGTCGACCCCCCAGTGCGGCGGTCCTACAATGAGCAGTTCTTC
CSVDPPVRRSYNEQFF
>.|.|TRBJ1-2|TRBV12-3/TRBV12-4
TGTGCCAGCAGCAACACTAACTATGGCTACACCTTC
CASSNTNYGYTF
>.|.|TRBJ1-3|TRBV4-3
TGCGCCAGCAGCCAAGACGCGGTTCCTGGAAACACCATATATTTT
CASSQDAVPGNTIYF
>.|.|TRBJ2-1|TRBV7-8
TGTGCCAGCAGCTTAGGTGGCTTTGAAGAGCAGTTCTTC
CASSLGGFEEQFF
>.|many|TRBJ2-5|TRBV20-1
TGCAGTGCCCCACGTAGACAAGAGACCCAGTACTTC
CSAPRRQETQYF
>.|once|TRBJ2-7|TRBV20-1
TGCAGTGCTCTATGCTTGTTTCCCTACGAGCAGTACTTC
CSALCLFPYEQYF
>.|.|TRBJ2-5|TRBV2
TGTGCCAGCAGTGAAGAGTTGTTAACCCAGTACTTC
CASSEELLTQYF
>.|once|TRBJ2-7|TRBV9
TGTGCCAGCAGCGCGTCCGCTTGGGCCGAGCAGTACTTC
CASSASAWAEQYF
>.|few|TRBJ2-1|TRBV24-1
TGTGCCACCAGTGATGGAGGGTCCAATGAGCAGTTCTTC
CATSDGGSNEQFF
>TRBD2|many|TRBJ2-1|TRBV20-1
TGCAGTGCTAGTTGGCTAGCGGATTACAATGAGCAGTTCTTC
CSASWLADYNEQFF
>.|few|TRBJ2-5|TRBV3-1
TGTGCCAGCAGCCAAGGGATTCACCCGTGGGAGACCCAGTACTTC
CASSQGIHPWETQYF
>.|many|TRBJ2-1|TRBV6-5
TGTGCCAGCAGTTACCGGCTGGATTACAATGAGCAGTTCTTC
CASSYRLDYNEQFF
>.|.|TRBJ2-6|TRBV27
TGTGCCATAAGGGGGGTCTCTGGGGCCAACGTCCTGACTTTC
CAIRGVSGANVLTF
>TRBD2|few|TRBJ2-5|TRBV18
TGTGCCAGCTCACCGGGGACTAGCGGAGAAGAGACCCAGTACTTC
CASSPGTSGEETQYF
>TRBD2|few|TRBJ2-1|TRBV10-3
TGTGCCATCAGTGGACTAGCGGGAGGCAGCTCCTACAATGAGCAGTTCTTC
CAISGLAGGSSYNEQFF
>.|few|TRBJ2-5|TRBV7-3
TGTGCCAGCAGCTTAACGGCCGAAACCTGGGAGACCCAGTACTTC
CASSLTAETWETQYF
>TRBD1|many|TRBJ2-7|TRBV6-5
TGTGCCAGCAGTCGGGACAGGGGGGGATCCTACGAGCAGTACTTC
CASSRDRGGSYEQYF
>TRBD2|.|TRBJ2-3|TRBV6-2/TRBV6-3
TGTGCCAGCAGTTATTCCAGGGGCGGGGGTAGCGGGGATGAATCTAGCACAGATACGCAGTATTTT
CASSYSRGGGSGDESSTDTQYF
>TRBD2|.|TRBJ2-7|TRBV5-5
TGTGCCAGCAGTAGTAGACTAGCCGATGAGCAGTACTTC
CASSSRLADEQYF
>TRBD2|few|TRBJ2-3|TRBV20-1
TGCAGTGCTGCGACTAGCGGGAGCTCAGATACGCAGTATTTT
CSAATSGSSDTQYF